This TCR beta chain was recovered during a study of OX40 agonist ivuxolimab in advanced cancers. About the research overall: Ivuxolimab doses were 0.01, 0.1, 0.3, 1.5, 3 or 10 mg/kg every 2 weeks. Whole-study findings and limits: Researchers did not determine the expanded peripheral T cells' antigen specificity. Compared with others, partial responders at 0.1-3.0 mg/kg displayed clonal expansion among the lowest.

Germline V gives CDR1 SGHRS, CDR2 YFSETQ. The CDR3 contains 15 residues. The V end was cut by 2 bases, the J end by 4 bases, with 15 bases between. In the case of this clone: The antigen is unknown.

Method: immunoSEQ multiplex PCR; TCRdb's copy keeps in-frame clones and lacks some. Of 75,000 to 100,000 clones in the sample, approximately 80% were seen once. The sequencing here drew on CD4+ or CD8+ T cells sorted from blood, taken in a trial of the OX40 agonist ivuxolimab. This sequence originates from an adult with an advanced solid tumor such as melanoma, head and neck, liver or kidney cancer. The V call is TRBV5-1, the J call TRBJ1-1, with D maybe TRBD1 (6 bases). The CDR3 DNA sequence: TGCGCCAGCAGCTTTCTTGGGGGGCGAGGCACTGAAGCTTTCTTT. Residues: CASSFLGGRGTEAFF.